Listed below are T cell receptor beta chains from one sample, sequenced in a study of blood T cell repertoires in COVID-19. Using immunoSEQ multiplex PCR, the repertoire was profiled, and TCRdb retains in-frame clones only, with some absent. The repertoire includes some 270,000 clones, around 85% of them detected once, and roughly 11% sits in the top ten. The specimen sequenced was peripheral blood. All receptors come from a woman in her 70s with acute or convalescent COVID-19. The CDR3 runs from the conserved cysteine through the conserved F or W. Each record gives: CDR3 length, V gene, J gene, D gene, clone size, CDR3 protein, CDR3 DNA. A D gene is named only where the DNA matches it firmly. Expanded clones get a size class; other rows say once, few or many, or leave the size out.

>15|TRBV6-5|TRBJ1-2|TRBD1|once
CASRAVAGGTNGYTF
TGTGCCAGCAGAGCAGTCGCAGGGGGCACGAATGGCTACACCTTC
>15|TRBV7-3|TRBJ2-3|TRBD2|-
CASSLTTSGWDTQYF
TGTGCCAGCAGCTTAACGACTAGCGGGTGGGATACGCAGTATTTT
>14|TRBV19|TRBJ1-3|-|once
CASSIGAGGNTIYF
TGTGCCAGTAGTATTGGTGCAGGCGGAAACACCATATATTTT
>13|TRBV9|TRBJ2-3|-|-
CASSAPNSATQYF
TGTGCCAGCAGCGCTCCGAACTCCGCGACGCAGTATTTT
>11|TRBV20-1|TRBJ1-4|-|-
CSARRAEKLFF
TGCAGTGCTCGGCGGGCTGAAAAACTGTTTTTT
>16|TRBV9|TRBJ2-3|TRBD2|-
CASSAHLAGEGDTQYF
TGTGCCAGCAGCGCCCACCTAGCGGGGGAGGGAGATACGCAGTATTTT
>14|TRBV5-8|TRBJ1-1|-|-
CASSWTAMNTEAFF
TGTGCCAGCAGCTGGACAGCTATGAACACTGAAGCTTTCTTT
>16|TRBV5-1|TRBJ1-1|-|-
CASRGGLWSGLGEAFF
TGCGCCAGCAGGGGGGGACTCTGGAGTGGTCTTGGTGAAGCTTTCTTT
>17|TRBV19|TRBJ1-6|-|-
CASRKDSGLSYNSPLHF
TGTGCCAGTCGGAAGGACAGCGGCCTTTCCTATAATTCACCCCTCCACTTT
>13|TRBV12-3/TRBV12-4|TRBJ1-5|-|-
CASSSEDNQPQHF
TGTGCCAGCAGCTCGGAGGACAATCAGCCCCAGCATTTT
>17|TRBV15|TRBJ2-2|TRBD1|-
CATSRLTGPRGTGELFF
TGTGCCACCAGCAGACTGACAGGGCCGCGAGGCACCGGGGAGCTGTTTTTT
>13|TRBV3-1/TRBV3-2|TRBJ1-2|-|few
CASSQQGTGGYTF
TGTGCCAGCAGCCAACAGGGGACGGGTGGCTACACCTTC
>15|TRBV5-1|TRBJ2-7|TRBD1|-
CASSRTGTGLGEQYF
TGCGCCAGCAGCAGGACCGGGACAGGGCTGGGCGAGCAGTACTTC
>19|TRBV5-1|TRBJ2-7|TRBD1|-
CASARSLDRGKDAVYEQYF
TGCGCCAGCGCCAGATCCCTGGACAGGGGAAAGGACGCGGTCTACGAGCAGTACTTC
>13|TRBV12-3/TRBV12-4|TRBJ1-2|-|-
CATKRDTNYGYTF
TGTGCCACCAAAAGGGACACTAACTATGGCTACACCTTC
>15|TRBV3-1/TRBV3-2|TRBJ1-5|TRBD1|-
CASSEGQGLGQPQHF
TGTGCCAGCAGTGAGGGACAGGGGCTAGGTCAGCCCCAGCATTTT
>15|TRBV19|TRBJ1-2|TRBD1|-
CASDETGGPDYGYTF
TGTGCCAGTGATGAAACAGGGGGCCCAGATTATGGCTACACCTTC
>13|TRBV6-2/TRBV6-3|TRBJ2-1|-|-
CASSSLSSAEQFF
TGTGCCAGCAGTTCCCTTTCTAGTGCTGAGCAGTTCTTC
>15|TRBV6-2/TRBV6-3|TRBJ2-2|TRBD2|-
CASSYPGTISRELFF
TGTGCCAGCAGTTACCCTGGGACTATTAGCCGGGAGCTGTTTTTT
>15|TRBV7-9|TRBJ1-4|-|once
CASSNIPSKGEKLFF
TGTGCCAGCAGCAACATTCCTTCTAAGGGGGAAAAACTGTTTTTT
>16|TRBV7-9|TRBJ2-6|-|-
CASSSLTGQGPNVLTF
TGTGCCAGCAGCTCGCTTACGGGTCAGGGGCCCAACGTCCTGACTTTC
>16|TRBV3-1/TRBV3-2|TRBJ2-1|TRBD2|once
CASSPPGTSHYNEQFF
TGTGCCAGCAGCCCACCTGGGACTAGCCACTACAATGAGCAGTTCTTC
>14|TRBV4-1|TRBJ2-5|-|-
CASSAPTGRQTQYF
TGCGCCAGCAGCGCGCCCACAGGGCGGCAGACCCAGTACTTC
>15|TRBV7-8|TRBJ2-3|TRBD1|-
CASSQTGVGTDTQYF
TGTGCCAGCAGCCAGACAGGGGTCGGCACAGATACGCAGTATTTT
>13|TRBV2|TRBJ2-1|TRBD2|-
CASSFAGVNEQFF
TGTGCCAGCAGTTTTGCGGGGGTAAATGAGCAGTTCTTC
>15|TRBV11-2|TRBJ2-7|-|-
CASSLVGGQAYEQYF
TGTGCCAGCAGCTTAGTGGGGGGGCAAGCGTACGAGCAGTACTTC
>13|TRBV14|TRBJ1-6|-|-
CASSQGGNSPLHF
TGTGCCAGCAGCCAAGGAGGAAATTCACCCCTCCACTTT
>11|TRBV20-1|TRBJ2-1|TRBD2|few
CSATLANEQFF
TGCAGTGCGACACTAGCGAATGAGCAGTTCTTC
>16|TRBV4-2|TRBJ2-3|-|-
CASSHPNPTFTDTQYF
TGTGCCAGCAGCCACCCTAACCCAACGTTCACAGATACGCAGTATTTT
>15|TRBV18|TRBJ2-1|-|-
CASSPPGRGYNEQFF
TGTGCCAGCTCACCACCGGGTAGAGGCTACAATGAGCAGTTCTTC
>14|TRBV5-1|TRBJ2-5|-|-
CASSLSVGGQTQYF
TGCGCCAGCAGCTTGTCAGTCGGGGGACAGACCCAGTACTTC
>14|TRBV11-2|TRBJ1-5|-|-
CASSWGRGNQPQHF
TGTGCCAGCAGCTGGGGCCGGGGCAATCAGCCCCAGCATTTT
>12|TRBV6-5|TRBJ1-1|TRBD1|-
CASRPLTGESFF
TGTGCCAGCAGGCCTTTGACAGGGGAGTCTTTCTTT
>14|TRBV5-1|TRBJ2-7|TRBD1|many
CASSRTGSPYEQYF
TGCGCCAGCAGCAGGACAGGGAGCCCCTACGAGCAGTACTTC
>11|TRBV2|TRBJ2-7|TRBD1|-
CASRQGEGQYF
TGTGCCAGCAGGCAGGGGGAAGGGCAGTACTTC
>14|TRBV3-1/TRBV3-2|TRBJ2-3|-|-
CASSHAGNTDTQYF
TGTGCCAGCAGCCATGCGGGGAACACAGATACGCAGTATTTT
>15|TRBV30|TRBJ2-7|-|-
CAWSAGLPGSYEQYF
TGTGCCTGGAGCGCCGGACTCCCGGGCTCCTACGAGCAGTACTTC
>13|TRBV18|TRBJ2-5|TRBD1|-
CASSPGQQETQYF
TGTGCCAGCTCACCGGGACAGCAAGAGACCCAGTACTTC
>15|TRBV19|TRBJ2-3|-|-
CASSTGQTITDTQYF
TGTGCCAGTAGTACCGGACAGACTATCACAGATACGCAGTATTTT